A selection of T cell receptor beta chains follows, all from one sample in a study of graft-versus-host responses after intestinal transplantation. For these receptors, no antigen is known. Only in-frame clones appear in the TCRdb table, and some are missing; sequencing was by immunoSEQ multiplex PCR. The table shows roughly 89,000 clones, with around 92% occurring only once. Sequences were derived from unstimulated CD4+ T cells sorted from spleen or lymph node cells, sampled before intestinal transplant. These receptors all come from a human donor who received an intestinal transplant. Each CDR3 is given with its conserved first and last residue.

V	J	CDR3
TRBV7-8	TRBJ2-7	CASSLVGGQGLGEQYF
TRBV7-8	TRBJ1-1	CASSPVSGLGTEAFF
TRBV9	TRBJ2-3	CASSVGLSQLDTQYF
TRBV9	TRBJ2-1	CASSVSAGSSYNEQFF
TRBV19	TRBJ1-4	CASRSDRGATNEKLFF
TRBV20-1	TRBJ1-1	CSASYRDEAFF
TRBV6-6	TRBJ2-7	CASSYVGQGYEQYF
TRBV5-1	TRBJ1-5	CASSPTGQMNQPQHF
TRBV14	TRBJ1-1	CASSHPQGETFF
TRBV5-1	TRBJ1-2	CASSPGLNYGYTF
TRBV30	TRBJ1-5	CAWSVRQGVGQPQHF
TRBV6-1	TRBJ2-1	CASSKNRQIYNEQFF
TRBV6-5	TRBJ1-4	CASGRGGDEKLFF
TRBV10-3	TRBJ2-7	CAISGGQTYEQYF
TRBV7-2	TRBJ2-7	CASSRGKGSISYEQYF
TRBV7-9	TRBJ2-7	CASSLVGHLGEQYF
TRBV27	TRBJ2-6	CASSTPHTGANVLTF
TRBV12-5	TRBJ1-4	CASGGDRQYEKLFF
TRBV9	TRBJ2-5	CASSASPQRGQETQYF
TRBV21-1	TRBJ2-5	CASSSTIGSGGSAGVETQYF
TRBV30	TRBJ2-5	CAWSVLSGLVQETQYF
TRBV5-4	TRBJ1-1	CASSLVEARTEAFF
TRBV7-9	TRBJ1-2	CASSPRTGEDYTF
TRBV15	TRBJ2-2	CATSNRHKGGGHTGELFF
TRBV10-3	TRBJ1-1	CATESGGARNTEAFF
TRBV9	TRBJ2-5	CASSPSTPGVGVETQYF
TRBV4-1	TRBJ1-2	CASSQDKGAIGYTF
TRBV30	TRBJ2-2	CAWSGLRGTGELFF
TRBV6-6	TRBJ2-5	CASSYSTAGQETQYF
TRBV30	TRBJ2-1	CAWSPRLAGGLHEQFF
TRBV14	TRBJ2-7	CASSKRTGTDYIGHEQYF
TRBV4-1	TRBJ1-1	CASSPSWGFAEAFF
TRBV10-3	TRBJ1-3	CAIGQVQVPGNTIYF